This paragraph reports one TCR beta chain. Only a few counts were recorded for this clonotype. Its antigen is currently not known. No much larger clone is present one base from it, and per-base qualities are unavailable. Data came from an Illumina HiSeq 2500. Quantitative 5'-RACE with molecular barcodes was the method used to prepare the TCR beta libraries. The authors' pipeline ran thus. To identify disease-linked TCR variants, a new computational method was used, one built on a probabilistic model of VDJ rearrangement. TCRdb handled the public reads itself, with Q25 trimming in fastp and clone calling in MiXCR, and kept productive beta chains. Every entry covers one CDR3 protein and lists the most common genes and DNA from its rows. The V and J calls here are based on TCRdb, not the publication. The sample table shows 250,000 or so distinct CDR3 sequences, and 15% to 20% are seen once. The top ten constitute less than 35% of the sample.

The data were obtained in a study of CD8 T cells in ankylosing spondylitis (dated by TCRdb to 2016 to 2017). Some background on the complete study: The study set out to find disease-linked TCR variants by profiling T cell receptor beta repertoires in ankylosing spondylitis patients and healthy donors. Peripheral blood was sampled, and synovial fluid was additionally collected from ankylosing spondylitis patients. The full study cohort was made up of approximately 24 ankylosing spondylitis patients and 108 healthy donors. Broader findings and caveats from the paper: A CD8+ phenotype was shown by the disease-linked clones, which were found at relatively low frequencies in peripheral blood. According to the report, matched synovial fluid samples from ankylosing spondylitis patients were significantly enriched for the disease-linked clones. Some motif variants had previously been reported in the synovial fluid and blood of reactive arthritis patients, which suggests shared mechanisms of disease initiation. Blood from ankylosing spondylitis patients appeared to be characterized by a TCR beta motif composed of eight highly homologous amino acid variants.

V is shortened by 4 bases, J by 4 bases, and the region joining them spans 18 bases. From cysteine to phenylalanine, the CDR3 is 15 amino acids long. Kept here is only the CDR3 DNA, which spans 45 bases and is read in frame from base 1. Reading the germline V gene (reference sequence) gives CDR1 GTSNPN and CDR2 SVGIG. The material sequenced was blood, either unsorted or a sorted T cell fraction (not recorded which). The chain was built from TRBV30 and TRBJ2-3, with the D assignment possibly TRBD1 or TRBD2, given 6 matching bases for each. The receptor was isolated from a male donor with ankylosing spondylitis or in good health (not recorded which). The CDR3 here reads CAWTSGAGYPDTQYF. Here is the DNA: TGTGCCTGGACCTCAGGGGCGGGATATCCAGATACGCAGTATTTT.